This TCR beta chain appears in the sequencing data of a study of T-cell reconstitution after alpha-beta-depleted transplantation in children. This CDR3 region has 15 residues. CDR1 and CDR2 from the germline V gene are SGHTA and FQGNSA. The J segment lost 7 bases and the V segment lost 1 base, leaving 7 bases of the junction unmatched. The authors prepared the TCRbeta library with unique molecular identifiers. TCRdb ran MiXCR on the PCR reads and lists one entry per CDR3 protein. The sample gives around 600,000 distinct CDR3 sequences, 16% of which show up once; 1.1% is in the top ten. V usage is TRBV7-2 and J usage is TRBJ1-5, with TRBD1 matching 7 bases. The sequencing used PBMCs from the stem cell graft donor, collected from the stem cell graft. The source of this sequence is a human donor who donated a stem cell graft to a child with acute myeloid leukemia. The CDR3 DNA reads as TGTGCCAGCAGCTTAGTGCAGGGGGGAGGGCAGCCCCAGCATTTT. Its translation: CASSLVQGGGQPQHF.